What follows are 23 T cell receptor beta chains derived from one specimen sequenced in a study of PD-1 blockade in classical Hodgkin lymphoma. Each patient experienced a relapse that followed autologous stem cell transplantation, and brentuximab vedotin exposure varied. Assay used: immunoSEQ multiplex PCR; TCRdb lists only in-frame clones, some missing. This table has 65,000 to 95,000 clones, 89% appearing once. Here the sequenced sample was peripheral blood mononuclear cells (PBMCs), taken at baseline. These receptors were obtained from a human donor with classical Hodgkin lymphoma.

The chain joins TRBV11-2 to TRBJ1-1, with D perhaps TRBD1 (5 bases). There are 15 residues in the CDR3. The V end lost 3 bases, the J end lost 1 base, and 12 bases lay between the germline ends. The germline gives CDR1 SGHAT, CDR2 FQNNGV. The CDR3 DNA is TGTGCCAGCAGCTTGAAACGGGGGGAGAACACTGAAGCTTTCTTT. Its translation is CASSLKRGENTEAFF. Together with reference TRBV11-2 and TRBJ1-1, the CDR3 gives the full variable domain: EAGVAQSPRYKIIEKRQSVAFWCNPISGHATLYWYQQILGQGPKLLIQFQNNGVVDDSQLPKDRFSAERLKGVDSTLKIQPAKLEDSAVYLCASSLKRGENTEAFFGQGTRLTVV.

V gene TRBV4-2 combines with J gene TRBJ2-7; 7 positions agree with TRBD2. The J segment lost 7 bases and the V segment lost 4 bases, leaving 10 bases of the junction unmatched. CDR3 length equals 14 residues. The germline CDR1 and CDR2 sequences are LGHNA and YNFKEQ. The CDR3 here is CASSPGGGPQEQYF. The CDR3, as DNA: TGTGCCAGCAGCCCGGGGGGAGGGCCACAAGAGCAGTACTTC.

The gene calls are TRBV5-1 and TRBJ2-1, with TRBD2 as a possible D gene (6 bases). V lost 0 bases and J 2 bases, leaving 9 bases between the germline ends. The CDR3 totals 15 residues. Germline CDR1 SGHRS, CDR2 YFSETQ. CDR3 nucleotides: TGCGCCAGCAGCTTGGTCGCGGGAACCTACAATGAGCAGTTCTTC. It is translated as CASSLVAGTYNEQFF.

The CDR3 loop is CASSYMGGLGTQYF. In DNA, the CDR3 is TGTGCCAGCAGCTATATGGGGGGCCTAGGTACGCAGTATTTT. V and J are TRBV11-2 and TRBJ2-3; possibly TRBD1 or TRBD2 for D (6 bases each). V was shortened by 4 bases and J by 8 bases, with 16 bases between the two germline ends. Looked up from germline, CDR1 is SGHAT and CDR2 is FQNNGV. This CDR3 comprises 14 residues.

In this sample, this clone turned up once. The chain links TRBV9 to TRBJ1-2, with D possibly matching TRBD1 (5 bases). V lost 1 base and J 4 bases, leaving 11 bases between the germline ends. CDR3 size: 14 residues. CDR1 is SGDLS and CDR2 is YYNGEE in the germline V gene. The CDR3 DNA sequence: TGTGCCAGCAGCGTAATGCAAGGGGCCTATGGCTACACCTTC. It is translated as CASSVMQGAYGYTF.

On this clone itself: The sample has other DNA sequences that encode this CDR3 too. The chain joins TRBV11-1 to TRBJ1-2; TRBD1 aligns across 7 bases. The junction had 16 bases not matched to a gene; V was cut back by 5 bases and J by 4 bases. The CDR3 has 17 residues. Germline loops: CDR1 SGHAT, CDR2 FQDESV (reference sequence). The CDR3 DNA is TGTGCCAGCAGCCAGGGCGACCCCGGGACAGAAAGCTATGGCTACACCTTC. Amino acids: CASSQGDPGTESYGYTF.

This chain uses TRBV6-5 with TRBJ2-1; possible D gene TRBD2, 6 bases. Per the germline V gene, CDR1 is MNHEY and CDR2 is SVGAGI. V was clipped by 2 bases and J by 2 bases, with 13 bases between them. This CDR3 has 16 residues. This CDR3 is CASSYQVAVAYNEQFF. The CDR3 DNA is TGTGCCAGCAGTTACCAGGTAGCGGTTGCCTACAATGAGCAGTTCTTC.

The V call is TRBV6-1, the J call TRBJ1-1; D is unresolved. Trimming left V 0 bases short and J 8 bases short, with 16 bases between. The CDR3 runs to 15 residues. From germline, CDR1 is MNHNS and CDR2 SASEGT. The CDR3 region is CASSEAAGSLFEAFF. Written as DNA, the CDR3 is TGTGCCAGCAGTGAAGCTGCGGGGTCTTTATTCGAAGCTTTCTTT.

CDR3 sequence reads: CAISRTTGYTF. CDR3 DNA: TGTGCCATCTCCCGGACAACCGGCTACACCTTC. The chain couples TRBV7-2 to TRBJ1-2; a weak D match, TRBD1 (5 bases). The CDR3 covers 11 residues. V was pared by 10 bases and J by 8 bases, with 14 bases between. Per germline, CDR1 SGHTA and CDR2 FQGNSA.

The rearrangement joins TRBV15 to TRBJ1-1, with D possibly matching TRBD1 (6 bases). Trimming cost V 3 bases and J 2 bases, with 10 bases left between them. Germline CDR1 reads LNHNV; CDR2 reads YYDKDF (reference sequence). The CDR3 loop spans 14 amino acids. The CDR3: CATSSGQLNTEAFF. The CDR3 DNA reads as TGTGCCACCAGCAGTGGACAGCTCAACACTGAAGCTTTCTTT.

This rearrangement joins TRBV5-8 to TRBJ2-1, with 7 bases matching TRBD2. This CDR3 is 15 amino acids long. Germline V gene lookup returns CDR1 SGHTS and CDR2 YDEGEE. J lost 3 bases, V lost 2 bases, and 5 bases had no gene match. The CDR3 nucleotides are TGTGCCAGCAGCTTACCTAGCGGAAGCTACAATGAGCAGTTCTTC. This encodes CASSLPSGSYNEQFF.

This clone was observed once. The chain links TRBV18 to TRBJ1-4, with D hard to call. V was trimmed by 2 bases and J by 4 bases, leaving 5 bases between them. There are 13 residues in the CDR3. CDR1 is KGHSH, CDR2 LQKENI, per germline. CDR3 DNA sequence: TGTGCCAGCTCACCAAACGTTAATGAAAAACTGTTTTTT. It translates to CASSPNVNEKLFF.

The chain employs TRBV5-5 and TRBJ2-5; 10 nucleotides align to TRBD2. Germline CDR1 is SGHKS and CDR2 is YYEKEE (reference sequence). V was clipped by 3 bases and J by 1 base; unmatched bases: 3. The CDR3 runs 15 residues. CDR3 coding DNA: TGTGCCAGCAGCTCCTGGACTAGCGGCCAAGAGACCCAGTACTTC. Protein product: CASSSWTSGQETQYF.

This chain uses TRBV11-2 with TRBJ2-3; 7 bases are shared with TRBD1. Trimming removed 5 bases from V and 1 base from J; junction bases left unmatched: 6. The CDR3 contains 15 residues. The V gene's germline CDR1 is SGHAT and CDR2 FQNNGV. CDR3: CASSPSQGGTDTQYF. The CDR3 nucleotides read TGTGCCAGCAGCCCCTCCCAGGGGGGCACAGATACGCAGTATTTT.

The chain employs TRBV5-4 and TRBJ1-2; unclear D gene. The V gene's germline CDR1 is SGHNT and CDR2 YYREEE (reference sequence). Trimming left V 5 bases short and J 1 base short, with 15 bases between. This CDR3 is 15 amino acids long. The chain's CDR3 is CASSSSGGINYGYTF. CDR3 DNA: TGTGCCAGCAGTTCCTCAGGAGGAATTAACTATGGCTACACCTTC.

V usage is TRBV6-6 and J usage is TRBJ2-5, with D unresolved. This CDR3 is built from 11 residues. Germline V gene data show CDR1 as MNHNY and CDR2 as SVGAGI (reference sequence). Trimming removed 2 bases from V and 4 bases from J, with 2 bases in between. CDR3 coding DNA: TGTGCCAGCAGTTACGGAGAGACCCAGTACTTC. Protein sequence: CASSYGETQYF.

The CDR3 DNA is TGTGCCAGCAGCGCGGGGCCAATGGCCCCAGATACGCAGTATTTT. This sequence encodes CASSAGPMAPDTQYF. J is TRBJ2-3 and V is TRBV6-4; a weak D match, TRBD2 (6 bases). The CDR3 is 15 residues long. V was trimmed by 6 bases and J by 4 bases, leaving 17 bases between them. The germline V gene encodes CDR1 MRHNA and CDR2 SNTAGT.

This CDR3 is CASSQKDARTDTQYF. CDR3 in DNA: TGCGCCAGCAGCCAAAAGGACGCCCGCACAGATACGCAGTATTTT. The chain combines TRBV4-3 with TRBJ2-3; D unresolved. There are 15 residues in the CDR3. Trimming cost V 2 bases and J 1 base, with 10 bases left between them. Germline values: CDR1 LGHNA, CDR2 YSLEER.

This clone was seen a single time. The chain couples TRBV5-4 to TRBJ1-4, with D hard to call. The CDR3 length is 14 residues. Germline V gene data show CDR1 as SGHNT and CDR2 as YYREEE (reference sequence). V lost 5 bases to trimming and J lost 3 bases, with 11 bases between them. CDR3 DNA sequence: TGTGCCAGCAGTACGCTGCAGTCTAATGAAAAACTGTTTTTT. As protein: CASSTLQSNEKLFF.

This clone was counted a single time. The CDR3 reads CASSSQGGAGNTIYF. CDR3 nucleotides: TGTGCCAGCAGCTCCCAGGGGGGAGCTGGAAACACCATATATTTT. This chain uses TRBV7-2 with TRBJ1-3; 7 nucleotides line up with TRBD1. The CDR3 totals 15 residues. V was clipped by 4 bases and J by 2 bases; unmatched bases: 5. CDR1 is SGHTA and CDR2 is FQGNSA in the germline V gene.

The chain couples TRBV4-1 to TRBJ1-5, with 7 bases identical to TRBD1. CDR3 size: 16 residues. Germline lookup yields CDR1 MGHRA and CDR2 YSYEKL. V trimming: 4 bases; J trimming: 6 bases; junction bases outside the gene matches: 12. The CDR3 sequence is CASSPGEGARSQPQHF. CDR3 bases: TGCGCCAGCAGCCCAGGGGAGGGGGCGCGGAGTCAGCCCCAGCATTTT.

The CDR3 DNA reads as TGTGCCAGCAGCCCCTCTGGGGGGAGGACCTACGAGCAGTACTTC. This sequence encodes CASSPSGGRTYEQYF. The chain joins TRBV28 to TRBJ2-7, with D possibly matching TRBD2 (6 bases). The germline V gene has CDR1 MDHEN and CDR2 SYDVKM. The CDR3 spans 15 residues. The V end was cut by 6 bases, the J end by 2 bases, with 17 bases between.

This clone was observed a handful of times. As DNA, the CDR3 is TGTGCCAGCAGTGAACTACAAGCCGGAACTGAAGCTTTCTTT. This sequence encodes CASSELQAGTEAFF. The V call is TRBV25-1, the J call TRBJ1-1; D remains unclear. The germline V gene encodes CDR1 MGHDK and CDR2 SYGVNS. V lost 2 bases and J lost 5, with 12 bases in between. The CDR3 is 14 residues long.